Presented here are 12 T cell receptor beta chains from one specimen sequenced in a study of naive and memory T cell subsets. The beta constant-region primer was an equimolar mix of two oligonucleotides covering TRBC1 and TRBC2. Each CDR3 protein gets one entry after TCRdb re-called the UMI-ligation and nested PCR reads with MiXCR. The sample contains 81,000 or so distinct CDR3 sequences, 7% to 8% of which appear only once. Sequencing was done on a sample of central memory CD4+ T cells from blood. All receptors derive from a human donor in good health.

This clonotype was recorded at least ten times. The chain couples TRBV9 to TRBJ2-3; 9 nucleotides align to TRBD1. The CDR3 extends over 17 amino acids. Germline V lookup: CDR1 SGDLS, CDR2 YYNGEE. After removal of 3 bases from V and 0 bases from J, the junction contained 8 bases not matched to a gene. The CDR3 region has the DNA TGTGCCAGCAGCGCCGAGGGACAGGGTTTAAGCACAGATACGCAGTATTTT. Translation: CASSAEGQGLSTDTQYF.

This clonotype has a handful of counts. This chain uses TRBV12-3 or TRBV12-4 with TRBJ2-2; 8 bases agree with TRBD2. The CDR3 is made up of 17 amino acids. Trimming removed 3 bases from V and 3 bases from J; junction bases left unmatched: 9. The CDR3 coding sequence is TGTGCCAGCAGTTTGTACGGGGGGGCCCCGGACACCGGGGAGCTGTTTTTT. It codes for CASSLYGGAPDTGELFF.

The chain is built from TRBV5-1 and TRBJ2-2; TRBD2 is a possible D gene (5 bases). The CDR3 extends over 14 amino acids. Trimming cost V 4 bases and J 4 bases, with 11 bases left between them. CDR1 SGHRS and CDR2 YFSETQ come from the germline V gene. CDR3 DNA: TGCGCCAGCAGCCCAACGGGGATCACCGGGGAGCTGTTTTTT. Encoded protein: CASSPTGITGELFF.

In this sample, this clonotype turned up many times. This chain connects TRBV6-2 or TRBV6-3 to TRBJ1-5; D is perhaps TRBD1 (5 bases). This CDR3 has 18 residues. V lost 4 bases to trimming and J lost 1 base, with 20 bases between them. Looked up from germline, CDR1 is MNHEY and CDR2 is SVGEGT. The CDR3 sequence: CASSSSRGRGLSNQPQHF. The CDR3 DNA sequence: TGTGCCAGCAGTTCCTCTCGGGGACGGGGATTGAGCAATCAGCCCCAGCATTTT.

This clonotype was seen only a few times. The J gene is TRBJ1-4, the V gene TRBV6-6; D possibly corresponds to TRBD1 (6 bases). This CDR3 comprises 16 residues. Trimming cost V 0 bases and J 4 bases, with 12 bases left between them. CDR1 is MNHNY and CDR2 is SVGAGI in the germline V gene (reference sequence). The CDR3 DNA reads TGTGCCAGCAGTTACTCGACGGGACAAAGTAATGAAAAACTGTTTTTT. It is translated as CASSYSTGQSNEKLFF.

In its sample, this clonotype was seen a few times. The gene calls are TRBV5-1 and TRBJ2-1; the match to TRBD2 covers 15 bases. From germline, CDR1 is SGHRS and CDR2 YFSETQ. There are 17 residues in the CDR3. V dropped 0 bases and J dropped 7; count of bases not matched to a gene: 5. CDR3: CASSLASGLAGGNEQFF. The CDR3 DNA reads TGCGCCAGCAGCTTGGCCTCGGGACTAGCGGGGGGAAATGAGCAGTTCTTC. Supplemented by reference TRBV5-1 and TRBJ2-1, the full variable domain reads KAGVTQTPRYLIKTRGQQVTLSCSPISGHRSVSWYQQTPGQGLQFLFEYFSETQRNKGNFPGRFSGRQFSNSRSEMNVSTLELGDSALYLCASSLASGLAGGNEQFFGPGTRLTVL.

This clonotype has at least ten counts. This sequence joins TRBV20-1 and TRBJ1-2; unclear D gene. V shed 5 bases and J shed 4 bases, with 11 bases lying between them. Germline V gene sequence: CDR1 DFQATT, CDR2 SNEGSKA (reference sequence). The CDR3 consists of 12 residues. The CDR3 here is CSAASLAYGYTF. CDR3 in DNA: TGCAGTGCTGCAAGCTTAGCCTATGGCTACACCTTC.

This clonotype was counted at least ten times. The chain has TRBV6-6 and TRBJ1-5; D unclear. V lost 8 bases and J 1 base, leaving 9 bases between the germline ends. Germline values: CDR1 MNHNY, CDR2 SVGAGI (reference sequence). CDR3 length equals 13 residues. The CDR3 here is CASASNSNQPQHF. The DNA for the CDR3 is TGTGCCAGCGCTTCGAACAGCAATCAGCCCCAGCATTTT.

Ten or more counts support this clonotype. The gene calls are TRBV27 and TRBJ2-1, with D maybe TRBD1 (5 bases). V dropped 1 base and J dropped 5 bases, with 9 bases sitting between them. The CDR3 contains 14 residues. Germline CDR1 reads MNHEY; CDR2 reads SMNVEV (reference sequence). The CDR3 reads CASSLWGSNNEQFF. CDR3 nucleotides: TGTGCCAGCAGTTTATGGGGCAGTAACAATGAGCAGTTCTTC.

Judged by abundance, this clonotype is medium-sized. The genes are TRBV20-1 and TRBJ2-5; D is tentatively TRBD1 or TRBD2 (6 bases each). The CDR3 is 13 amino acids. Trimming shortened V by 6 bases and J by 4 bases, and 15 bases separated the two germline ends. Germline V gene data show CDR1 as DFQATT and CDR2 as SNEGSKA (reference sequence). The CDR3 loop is CSAGATRAETQYF. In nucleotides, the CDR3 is TGCAGTGCGGGGGCGACTAGGGCAGAGACCCAGTACTTC.

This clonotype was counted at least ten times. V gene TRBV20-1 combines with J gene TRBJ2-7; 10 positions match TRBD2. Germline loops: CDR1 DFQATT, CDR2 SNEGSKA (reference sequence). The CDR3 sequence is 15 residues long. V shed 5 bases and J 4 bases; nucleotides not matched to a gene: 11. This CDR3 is CSAAQPTSGAYEQYF. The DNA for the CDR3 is TGCAGTGCTGCCCAACCTACTAGCGGGGCTTACGAGCAGTACTTC.

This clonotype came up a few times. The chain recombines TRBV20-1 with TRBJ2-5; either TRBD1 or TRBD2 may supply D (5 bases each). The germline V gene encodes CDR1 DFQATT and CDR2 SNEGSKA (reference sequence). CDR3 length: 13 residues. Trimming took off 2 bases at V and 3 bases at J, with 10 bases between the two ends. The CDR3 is CSARTGTKETQYF. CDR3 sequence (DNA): TGCAGTGCTAGAACCGGGACCAAAGAGACCCAGTACTTC.